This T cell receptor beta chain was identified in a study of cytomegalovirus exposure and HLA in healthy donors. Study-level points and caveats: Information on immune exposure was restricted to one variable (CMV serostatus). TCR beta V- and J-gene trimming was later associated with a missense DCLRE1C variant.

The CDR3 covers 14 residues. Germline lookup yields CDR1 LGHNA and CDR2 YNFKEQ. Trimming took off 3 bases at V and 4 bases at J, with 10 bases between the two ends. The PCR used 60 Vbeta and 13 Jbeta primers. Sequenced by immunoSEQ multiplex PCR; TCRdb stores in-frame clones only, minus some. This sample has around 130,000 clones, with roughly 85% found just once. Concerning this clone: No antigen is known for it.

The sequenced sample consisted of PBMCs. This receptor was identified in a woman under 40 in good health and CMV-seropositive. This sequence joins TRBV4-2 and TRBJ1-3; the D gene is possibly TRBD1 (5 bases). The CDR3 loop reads CASSHGAGGNTIYF. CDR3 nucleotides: TGTGCCAGCAGCCATGGGGCAGGGGGAAACACCATATATTTT.